The following is a TCR beta chain sequence with its context. Trimming took off 0 bases at V and 11 bases at J, with 12 bases between the two ends. Germline V gene data show CDR1 as SGDLS and CDR2 as YYNGEE. The length of the CDR3 is 13 residues. The data stem from a study of early T cells in non-severe SARS-CoV-2 infection. TCRdb ran MiXCR on the 5' RACE reads and lists one entry per CDR3 protein. The table includes about 40,000 distinct CDR3 sequences, over 4% detected once. Sample: whole blood. The TCR was taken from an adult who was a healthcare worker with PCR-confirmed SARS-CoV-2 infection or an uninfected control (not recorded which). The chain links TRBV9 to TRBJ1-5; D not resolved. CDR3: CASSVEASTTQHF. CDR3 coding DNA: TGTGCCAGCAGCGTAGAAGCCTCCACGACCCAGCATTTT.